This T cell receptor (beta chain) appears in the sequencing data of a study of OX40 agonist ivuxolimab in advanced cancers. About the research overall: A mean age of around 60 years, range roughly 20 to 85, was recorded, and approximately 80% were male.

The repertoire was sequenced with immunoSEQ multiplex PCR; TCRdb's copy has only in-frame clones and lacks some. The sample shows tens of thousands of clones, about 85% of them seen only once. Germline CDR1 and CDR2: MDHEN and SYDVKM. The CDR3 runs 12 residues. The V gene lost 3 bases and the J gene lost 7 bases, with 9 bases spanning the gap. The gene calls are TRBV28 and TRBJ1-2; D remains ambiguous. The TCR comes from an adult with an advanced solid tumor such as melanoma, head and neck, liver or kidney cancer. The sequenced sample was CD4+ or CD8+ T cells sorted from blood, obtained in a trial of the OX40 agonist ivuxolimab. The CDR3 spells CASSLGQSGYTF. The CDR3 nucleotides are TGTGCCAGCAGTTTGGGTCAATCTGGCTACACCTTC.